This entry lists 28 T cell receptor beta chains sequenced from one sample in a study of shared clonotypes between healthy human individuals. The naive CD8 fraction comprised CD45RO-negative cells positively selected for CCR7 and excluded terminally differentiated effector memory CD45RA+ cells. Clones were read by immunoSEQ multiplex PCR, and TCRdb kept only the in-frame ones, dropping some. The repertoire holds some 2 million clones, with about 94% as singletons. The sample was naive CD8+ T cells sorted from blood. These receptors all stem from a man between 18 and 29 years old in good health.

This rearrangement joins TRBV6-6 to TRBJ1-2; no clear D. Germline V CDR1 and CDR2: MNHNY, SVGAGI (reference sequence). The CDR3 covers 14 residues. Trimming stripped 2 bases from V and 3 bases from J, with 10 bases between. CDR3 protein: CASSYGEGYYGYTF. As DNA, the CDR3 is TGTGCCAGCAGTTACGGGGAGGGCTACTATGGCTACACCTTC.

V and J are TRBV7-9 and TRBJ2-2; 11 bases align to TRBD2. After removal of 4 bases from V and 2 bases from J, the junction contained 6 bases not matched to a gene. This CDR3 contains 17 residues. Germline V gives CDR1 SEHNR, CDR2 FQNEAQ (reference sequence). The CDR3 reads CASSSRLAGRNTGELFF. Written as DNA, the CDR3 is TGTGCCAGCAGCTCGAGACTAGCGGGGAGAAACACCGGGGAGCTGTTTTTT.

A remark on this clone: Additional DNA sequences in this sample encode the identical CDR3. CDR3 protein: CAWSGATNEKLFF. CDR3 bases: TGTGCCTGGAGTGGGGCAACTAATGAAAAACTGTTTTTT. The chain is built from TRBV30 and TRBJ1-4, with unresolved D. V dropped 1 base and J dropped 0 bases, with 3 bases sitting between them. Germline V lookup: CDR1 GTSNPN, CDR2 SVGIG (reference sequence). This CDR3 is built from 13 residues.

The chain combines TRBV28 with TRBJ2-5; 11 nucleotides line up with TRBD2. CDR1 and CDR2 from the germline V gene are MDHEN and SYDVKM. CDR3 length equals 14 residues. The V segment lost 7 bases and the J segment 3 bases; nucleotides outside the gene matches: 4. In nucleotides, the CDR3 is TGTGCCAGCAACCTAGCGGGGGGAGAAGAGACCCAGTACTTC. Its protein is CASNLAGGEETQYF.

The chain uses TRBV10-3 and TRBJ2-7, with D maybe TRBD2 (5 bases). Per germline, CDR1 ENHRY and CDR2 SYGVKD. This CDR3 region has 14 residues. V shed 2 bases and J shed 5 bases, with 13 bases lying between them. CDR3 nucleotides: TGTGCCATCAGTGAGAGGTGGACTCCCCACGAGCAGTACTTC. It specifies CAISERWTPHEQYF.

The V call is TRBV27, the J call TRBJ1-5, with D perhaps matching TRBD1 (5 bases). V lost 8 bases to trimming and J lost 5 bases, with 13 bases between them. Germline V CDR1 and CDR2: MNHEY, SMNVEV (reference sequence). The CDR3 is 13 residues long. CDR3 sequence reads: CASQGALDQPQHF. CDR3 in DNA: TGTGCCAGCCAAGGGGCACTCGATCAGCCCCAGCATTTT.

About this clone itself: Other DNA variants within this sample encode the same CDR3. The J gene is TRBJ2-7, the V gene TRBV28; D is undetermined. Germline V gene sequence: CDR1 MDHEN, CDR2 SYDVKM. Trimming removed 3 bases at V and 3 bases at J, with 9 bases between. The CDR3 is 13 amino acids. CDR3: CASSFTEDYEQYF. In DNA, the CDR3 is TGTGCCAGCAGTTTCACCGAGGACTACGAGCAGTACTTC.

This clone appeared a few times. This chain joins TRBV6-6 and TRBJ2-2; D unclear. The CDR3 contains 12 residues. V dropped 9 bases and J dropped 7 bases, with 12 bases sitting between them. The germline gives CDR1 MNHNY, CDR2 SVGAGI (reference sequence). CDR3 amino acids: CASHVGLGELFF. CDR3 nucleotides: TGTGCCAGTCATGTGGGCCTCGGGGAGCTGTTTTTT.

The chain couples TRBV12-1 to TRBJ2-5; TRBD2 is the table's D call and was not checked against the DNA. TRBV12-1 is noted as a pseudogene. CDR3 length: 15 residues. The CDR3: CASSFTTSGEETQYF. The CDR3, as DNA: TGTGCCAGCAGCTTCACGACTAGCGGGGAAGAGACCCAGTACTTC.

The CDR3 reads CASSQVGRLAVDYGYTF. CDR3 DNA: TGTGCCAGCAGCCAAGTAGGAAGACTGGCCGTGGACTATGGCTACACCTTC. This chain links TRBV14 with TRBJ1-2; no reliable D call. CDR1 SGHDN and CDR2 FVKESK come from the germline V gene. CDR3 size: 17 residues. Trimming pared 1 base from V and 3 bases from J, leaving 18 bases between.

The chain couples TRBV7-9 to TRBJ2-3; D is unresolved. Trimming cost V 3 bases and J 2 bases, with 15 bases left between them. From germline, CDR1 is SEHNR and CDR2 FQNEAQ (reference sequence). The CDR3 contains 16 residues. In DNA, the CDR3 is TGTGCCAGCAGCTTGGATCGGGTTTTCCCCACAGATACGCAGTATTTT. Its translation: CASSLDRVFPTDTQYF.

The chain links TRBV7-9 to TRBJ1-3, with D possibly being TRBD1 (5 bases). The CDR3 is 15 amino acids. V lost 7 bases and J lost 0, with 13 bases in between. CDR1 is SEHNR, CDR2 FQNEAQ, per germline (reference sequence). CDR3 loop: CASNWGDHSGNTIYF. The CDR3 coding sequence is TGTGCCAGCAACTGGGGGGATCACTCTGGAAACACCATATATTTT.

This clone was detected a few times. The chain has TRBV18 and TRBJ2-1; 7 bases line up with TRBD1. The CDR3 covers 12 residues. V lost 5 bases, J lost 9 bases, and 4 bases stayed unmatched. Germline lookup yields CDR1 KGHSH and CDR2 LQKENI. CDR3: CASSSNRGEQFF. CDR3 sequence (DNA): TGTGCCAGCTCATCCAACAGGGGTGAGCAGTTCTTC. Full variable domain (missing parts from reference TRBV18 and TRBJ2-1): NAGVMQNPRHLVRRRGQEARLRCSPMKGHSHVYWYRQLPEEGLKFMVYLQKENIIDESGMPKERFSAEFPKEGPSILRIQQVVRGDSAAYFCASSSNRGEQFFGPGTRLTVL.

V and J are TRBV6-5 and TRBJ1-1; D uncertain. V gave up 6 bases and J gave up 0 bases, with 11 bases separating them. CDR1 is MNHEY, CDR2 SVGAGI, per germline. The CDR3 runs to 14 residues. The CDR3 DNA is TGTGCCAGCAGCTTCTCGCCGCTGAACACTGAAGCTTTCTTT. It codes for CASSFSPLNTEAFF.

To note about this clone: At the DNA level, this CDR3 is encoded by other sequences in the same sample as well. The chain couples TRBV9 to TRBJ1-1; D unclear. Germline CDR1 SGDLS, CDR2 YYNGEE. The V end lost 0 bases, the J end lost 2 bases, and 2 bases lay between the germline ends. This CDR3 region has 12 residues. DNA of the CDR3: TGTGCCAGCAGCGTAGTTAACACTGAAGCTTTCTTT. Protein: CASSVVNTEAFF. Combining the CDR3 with reference TRBV9 and TRBJ1-1 gives the whole variable domain DSGVTQTPKHLITATGQRVTLRCSPRSGDLSVYWYQQSLDQGLQFLIQYYNGEERAKGNILERFSAQQFPDLHSELNLSSLELGDSALYFCASSVVNTEAFFGQGTRLTVV.

The V gene is TRBV7-6, the J gene TRBJ2-7; a weak D match, TRBD1 (5 bases). Germline V gene data show CDR1 as SGHVS and CDR2 as FNYEAQ. This CDR3 comprises 13 residues. The V and J ends lost 2 bases and 5 bases respectively, with 10 bases between them. The CDR3 region is CASSLYDSHEQYF. CDR3 DNA sequence: TGTGCCAGCAGCTTATACGACAGTCACGAGCAGTACTTC.

The V and J genes are TRBV10-3 and TRBJ2-3, with 11 bases identical to TRBD2. The ends lost 0 bases at V and 8 bases at J; junction bases unmatched: 1. This CDR3 contains 14 residues. Germline values: CDR1 ENHRY, CDR2 SYGVKD. The CDR3 here is CAISESTSGGTQYF. The CDR3 DNA reads TGTGCCATCAGTGAGTCAACTAGCGGGGGTACGCAGTATTTT.

The chain carries TRBV10-3 and TRBJ2-7; D gene ambiguous. Trimming pared 4 bases from V and 1 base from J, leaving 17 bases between. CDR1 is ENHRY, CDR2 SYGVKD, per germline. CDR3 size: 16 residues. The chain's CDR3 is CAISVEARFDSYEQYF. CDR3 DNA: TGTGCCATCAGTGTCGAAGCGAGATTTGATTCCTACGAGCAGTACTTC.

J is TRBJ1-1 and V is TRBV4-1, with D perhaps TRBD1 (5 bases). Germline CDR1 MGHRA, CDR2 YSYEKL. The CDR3 is 16 residues long. V was pared by 0 bases and J by 1 base, with 12 bases between. The CDR3 sequence: CASSQERGTGNTEAFF. The CDR3 DNA follows: TGCGCCAGCAGCCAAGAGCGAGGGACGGGGAACACTGAAGCTTTCTTT.

The V and J genes are TRBV11-2 and TRBJ1-6; D gene unclear. The V end was cut by 4 bases, the J end by 7 bases, with 5 bases between. CDR3 length: 12 residues. Germline CDR1 reads SGHAT; CDR2 reads FQNNGV. This chain's CDR3 is CASSSGNSPLHF. Here the CDR3 DNA reads TGTGCCAGCAGCTCGGGAAATTCACCCCTCCACTTT.

Comments on this clone: Other DNA sequences in this specimen translate into the identical CDR3. The V call is TRBV4-1, the J call TRBJ1-1; D ambiguous. The CDR3 sequence is 13 residues long. Trimming stripped 1 base from V and 2 bases from J, with 5 bases between. Germline-derived CDR1 and CDR2 are MGHRA and YSYEKL. Here the CDR3 reads CASSQGPNTEAFF. The CDR3 coding sequence is TGCGCCAGCAGCCAAGGCCCAAACACTGAAGCTTTCTTT.

The rearrangement links TRBV7-2 to TRBJ1-1, with a tentative D call TRBD1 (5 bases). The germline V gene encodes CDR1 SGHTA and CDR2 FQGNSA. V was trimmed by 1 base and J by 2 bases, leaving 14 bases between them. The length of the CDR3 is 16 residues. The CDR3 loop is CASSLEVWGGNTEAFF. The CDR3 nucleotides read TGTGCCAGCAGCTTAGAGGTCTGGGGCGGTAACACTGAAGCTTTCTTT.

The V gene is TRBV27, the J gene TRBJ2-2; tentatively, D is TRBD1 (8 bases). Germline CDR1 is MNHEY and CDR2 is SMNVEV (reference sequence). With 8 bases removed from V and 6 bases from J, the gap between germline ends came to 16 bases. The CDR3 runs to 14 residues. The CDR3 is CASRTGGESGELFF. The CDR3 nucleotides read TGTGCCAGCCGTACAGGGGGGGAATCCGGGGAGCTGTTTTTT.

This chain joins TRBV13 and TRBJ2-3, with 9 nucleotides matching TRBD2. The CDR3 contains 15 residues. The V segment lost 0 bases and the J segment 2 bases; nucleotides outside the gene matches: 0. Germline CDR1 PRHDT, CDR2 FYEKMQ (reference sequence). In nucleotides, the CDR3 is TGTGCCAGCAGCTTAGGGGGACTAGCCACAGATACGCAGTATTTT. Its translation is CASSLGGLATDTQYF.

The chain has TRBV28 and TRBJ1-2; tentatively, D is TRBD1 (5 bases). The germline CDR1 and CDR2 sequences are MDHEN and SYDVKM. The CDR3 runs to 15 residues. V was trimmed by 2 bases and J by 0 bases, leaving 10 bases between them. The CDR3 sequence: CASSLGGTTNYGYTF. Written as DNA, the CDR3 is TGTGCCAGCAGTTTAGGTGGGACCACTAACTATGGCTACACCTTC.

V and J are TRBV9 and TRBJ2-3; 10 bases match TRBD1. Per the germline V gene, CDR1 is SGDLS and CDR2 is YYNGEE. The CDR3 loop spans 18 amino acids. V trimming: 3 bases; J trimming: 6 bases; junction bases outside the gene matches: 16. CDR3 nucleotides: TGTGCCAGCAGCGGGGGACAGGGGACCCCCTTCAGCTCGGATACGCAGTATTTT. Encoded protein: CASSGGQGTPFSSDTQYF.

This chain joins TRBV5-5 and TRBJ2-7, with D maybe TRBD2 (6 bases). CDR3 length: 13 residues. Germline-derived CDR1 and CDR2 are SGHKS and YYEKEE (reference sequence). The germline V and J ends were trimmed by 0 bases and 6 bases, with 10 bases remaining between them. Written as DNA, the CDR3 is TGTGCCAGCAGCTTGGAACTAGCTCTCGAGCAGTACTTC. It is translated as CASSLELALEQYF.

As for this clone: Other DNA sequences from this sample encode an identical CDR3 as well. The gene calls are TRBV13 and TRBJ1-1; no definite D call. This CDR3 spans 13 amino acids. Germline V gives CDR1 PRHDT, CDR2 FYEKMQ (reference sequence). The V end was cut by 1 base, the J end by 3 bases, with 6 bases between. CDR3: CASSLAGYTEAFF. The CDR3 bases are TGTGCCAGCAGCTTAGCCGGCTACACTGAAGCTTTCTTT. The variable domain in full, with the rest retrieved from reference TRBV13 and TRBJ1-1, is AAGVIQSPRHLIKEKRETATLKCYPIPRHDTVYWYQQGPGQDPQFLISFYEKMQSDKGSIPDRFSAQQFSDYHSELNMSSLELGDSALYFCASSLAGYTEAFFGQGTRLTVV.